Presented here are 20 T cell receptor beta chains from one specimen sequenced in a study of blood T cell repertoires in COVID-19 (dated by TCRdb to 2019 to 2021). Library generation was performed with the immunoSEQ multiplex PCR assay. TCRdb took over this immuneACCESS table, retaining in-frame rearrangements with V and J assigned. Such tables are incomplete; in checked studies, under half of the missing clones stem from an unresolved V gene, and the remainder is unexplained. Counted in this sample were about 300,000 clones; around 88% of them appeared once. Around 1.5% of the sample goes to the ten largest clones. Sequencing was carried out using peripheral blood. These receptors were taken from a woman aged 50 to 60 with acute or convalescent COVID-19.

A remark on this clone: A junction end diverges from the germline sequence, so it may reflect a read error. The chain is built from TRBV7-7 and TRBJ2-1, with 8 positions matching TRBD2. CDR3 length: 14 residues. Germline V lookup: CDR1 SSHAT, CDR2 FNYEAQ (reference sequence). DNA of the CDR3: TGTGCTAGCAGCCCGAGCGGGGGAAACAATGAGCAGTTCTTC. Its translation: CASSPSGGNNEQFF.

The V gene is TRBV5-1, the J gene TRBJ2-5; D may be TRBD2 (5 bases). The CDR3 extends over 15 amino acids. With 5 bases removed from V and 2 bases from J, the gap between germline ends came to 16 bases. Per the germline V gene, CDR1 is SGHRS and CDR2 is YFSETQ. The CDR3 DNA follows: TGCGCCAGCAGGGGGTCGGGATTGTCACAAGAGACCCAGTACTTC. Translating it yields CASRGSGLSQETQYF.

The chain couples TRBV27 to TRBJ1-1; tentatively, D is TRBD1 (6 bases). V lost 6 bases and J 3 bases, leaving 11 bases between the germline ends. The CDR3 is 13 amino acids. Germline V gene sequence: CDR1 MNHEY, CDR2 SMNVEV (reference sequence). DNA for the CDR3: TGTGCCAGCAGCTTAACAGGGTACACTGAAGCTTTCTTT. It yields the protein CASSLTGYTEAFF.

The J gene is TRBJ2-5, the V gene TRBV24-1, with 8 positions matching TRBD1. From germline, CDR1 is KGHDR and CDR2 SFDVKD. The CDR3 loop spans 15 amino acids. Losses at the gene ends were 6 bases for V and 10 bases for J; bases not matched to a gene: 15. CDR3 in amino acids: CATSPTGAASSDQYF. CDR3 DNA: TGTGCCACCAGTCCGACAGGGGCCGCTAGCAGCGACCAGTACTTC.

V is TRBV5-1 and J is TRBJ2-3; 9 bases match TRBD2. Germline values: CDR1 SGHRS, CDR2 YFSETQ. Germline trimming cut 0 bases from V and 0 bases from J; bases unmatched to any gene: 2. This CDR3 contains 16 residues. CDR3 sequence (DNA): TGCGCCAGCAGCTTGGGACTAGCGGAGAGCACAGATACGCAGTATTTT. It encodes CASSLGLAESTDTQYF. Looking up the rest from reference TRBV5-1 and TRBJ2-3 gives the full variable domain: KAGVTQTPRYLIKTRGQQVTLSCSPISGHRSVSWYQQTPGQGLQFLFEYFSETQRNKGNFPGRFSGRQFSNSRSEMNVSTLELGDSALYLCASSLGLAESTDTQYFGPGTRLTVL.

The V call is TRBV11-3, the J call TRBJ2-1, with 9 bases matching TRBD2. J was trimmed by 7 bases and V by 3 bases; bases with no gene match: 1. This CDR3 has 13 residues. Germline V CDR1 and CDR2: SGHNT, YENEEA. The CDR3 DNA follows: TGTGCCAGCAGCTTTGGACTAGCGAATGAGCAGTTCTTC. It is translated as CASSFGLANEQFF.

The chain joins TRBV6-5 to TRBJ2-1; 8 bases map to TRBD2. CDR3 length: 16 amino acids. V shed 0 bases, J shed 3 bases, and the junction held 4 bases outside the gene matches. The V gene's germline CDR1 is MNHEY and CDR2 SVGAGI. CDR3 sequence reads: CASSYSSGSFYNEQFF. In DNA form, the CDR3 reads TGTGCCAGCAGTTACTCAAGCGGGAGTTTCTACAATGAGCAGTTCTTC.

CDR3 region: CASGGDRAYEQYF. The CDR3 bases are TGTGCCAGTGGGGGGGACAGGGCCTACGAGCAGTACTTC. The rearrangement links TRBV6-5 to TRBJ2-7, with 9 bases lining up with TRBD1. The CDR3 totals 13 residues. The germline CDR1 and CDR2 sequences are MNHEY and SVGAGI. Trimming took 9 bases from V and 2 from J; bases not matched to a gene: 5.

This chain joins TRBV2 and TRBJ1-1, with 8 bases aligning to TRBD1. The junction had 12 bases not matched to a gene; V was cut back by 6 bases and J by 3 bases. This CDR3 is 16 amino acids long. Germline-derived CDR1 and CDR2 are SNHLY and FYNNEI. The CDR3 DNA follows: TGTGCCAGCAGGGTACTTGGACAGGGAACGGACACTGAAGCTTTCTTT. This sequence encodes CASRVLGQGTDTEAFF.

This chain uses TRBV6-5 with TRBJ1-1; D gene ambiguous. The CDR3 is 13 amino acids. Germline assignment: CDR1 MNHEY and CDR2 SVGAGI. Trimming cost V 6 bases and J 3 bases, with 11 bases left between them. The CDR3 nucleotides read TGTGCCAGCAGCCGTCCTAGTCACACTGAAGCTTTCTTT. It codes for CASSRPSHTEAFF.

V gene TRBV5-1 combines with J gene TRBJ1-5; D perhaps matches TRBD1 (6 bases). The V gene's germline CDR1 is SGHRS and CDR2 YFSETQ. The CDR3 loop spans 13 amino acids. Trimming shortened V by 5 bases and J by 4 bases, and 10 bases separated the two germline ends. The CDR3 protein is CASSNDRNQPQHF. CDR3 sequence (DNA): TGCGCCAGCAGTAACGACAGGAATCAGCCCCAGCATTTT.

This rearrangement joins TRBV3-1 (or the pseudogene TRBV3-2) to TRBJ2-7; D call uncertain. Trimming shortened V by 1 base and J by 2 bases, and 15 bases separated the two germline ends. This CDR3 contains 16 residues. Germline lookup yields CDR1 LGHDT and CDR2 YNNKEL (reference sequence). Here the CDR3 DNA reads TGTGCCAGCAGCCAAGTCGCAGGCCCTTTGACCTACGAGCAGTACTTC. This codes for CASSQVAGPLTYEQYF.

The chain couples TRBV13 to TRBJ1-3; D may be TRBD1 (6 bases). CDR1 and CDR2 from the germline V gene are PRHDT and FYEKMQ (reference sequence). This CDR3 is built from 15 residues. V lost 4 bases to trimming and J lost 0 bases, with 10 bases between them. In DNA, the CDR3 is TGTGCCAGCAGCTACCGGACAGCCTCTGGAAACACCATATATTTT. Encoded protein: CASSYRTASGNTIYF. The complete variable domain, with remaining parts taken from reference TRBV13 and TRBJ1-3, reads AAGVIQSPRHLIKEKRETATLKCYPIPRHDTVYWYQQGPGQDPQFLISFYEKMQSDKGSIPDRFSAQQFSDYHSELNMSSLELGDSALYFCASSYRTASGNTIYFGEGSWLTVV.

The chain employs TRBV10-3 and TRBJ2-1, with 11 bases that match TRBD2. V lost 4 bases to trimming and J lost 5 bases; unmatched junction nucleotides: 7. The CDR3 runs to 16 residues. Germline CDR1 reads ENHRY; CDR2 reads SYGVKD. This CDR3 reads CAISGGRLAGNNEQFF. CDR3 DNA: TGTGCCATCAGTGGGGGAAGACTAGCGGGAAACAATGAGCAGTTCTTC.

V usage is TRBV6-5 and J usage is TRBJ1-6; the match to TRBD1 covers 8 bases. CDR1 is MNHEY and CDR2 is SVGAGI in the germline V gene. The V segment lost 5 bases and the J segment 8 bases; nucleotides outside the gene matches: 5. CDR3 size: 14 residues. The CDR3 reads CASSPGQGHSPLHF. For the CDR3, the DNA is TGTGCCAGCAGTCCTGGACAGGGCCATTCACCCCTCCACTTT.

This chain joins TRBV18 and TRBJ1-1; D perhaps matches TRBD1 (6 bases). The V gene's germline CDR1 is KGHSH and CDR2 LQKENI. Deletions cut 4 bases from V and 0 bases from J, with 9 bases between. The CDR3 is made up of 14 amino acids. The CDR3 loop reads CASSLGQMNTEAFF. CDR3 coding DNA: TGTGCCAGCTCACTCGGACAGATGAACACTGAAGCTTTCTTT. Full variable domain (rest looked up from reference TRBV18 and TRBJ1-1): NAGVMQNPRHLVRRRGQEARLRCSPMKGHSHVYWYRQLPEEGLKFMVYLQKENIIDESGMPKERFSAEFPKEGPSILRIQQVVRGDSAAYFCASSLGQMNTEAFFGQGTRLTVV.

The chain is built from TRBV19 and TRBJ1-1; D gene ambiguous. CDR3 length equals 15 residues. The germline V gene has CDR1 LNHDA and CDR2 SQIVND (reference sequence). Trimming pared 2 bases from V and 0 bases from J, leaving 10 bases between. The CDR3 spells CASSIWATMNTEAFF. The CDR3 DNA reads TGTGCCAGTAGTATATGGGCGACCATGAACACTGAAGCTTTCTTT.

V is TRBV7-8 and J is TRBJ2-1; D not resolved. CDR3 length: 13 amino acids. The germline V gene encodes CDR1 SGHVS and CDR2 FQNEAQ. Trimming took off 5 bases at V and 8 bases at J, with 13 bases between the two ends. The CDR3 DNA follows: TGTGCCAGCAGCACCCGGTGGGCCCATGAGCAGTTCTTC. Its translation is CASSTRWAHEQFF.

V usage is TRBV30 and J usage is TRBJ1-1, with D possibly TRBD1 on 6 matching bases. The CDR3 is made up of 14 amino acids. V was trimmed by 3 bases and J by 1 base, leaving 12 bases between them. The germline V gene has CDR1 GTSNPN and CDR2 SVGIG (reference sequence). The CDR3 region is CAWSKTGQNTEAFF. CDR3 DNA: TGTGCCTGGAGCAAAACAGGGCAGAACACTGAAGCTTTCTTT.

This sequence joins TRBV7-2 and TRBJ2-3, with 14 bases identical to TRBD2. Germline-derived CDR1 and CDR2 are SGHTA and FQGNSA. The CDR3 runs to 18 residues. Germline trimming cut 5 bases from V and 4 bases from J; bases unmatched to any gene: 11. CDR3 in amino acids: CASSPRGTSGRVADTQYF. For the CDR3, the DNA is TGTGCCAGCAGCCCCCGCGGGACTAGCGGGAGAGTAGCAGATACGCAGTATTTT.